One and the same sample provided the 31 T cell receptor beta chains below, sequenced in a study of T cell responses to AZD1222 COVID-19 vaccine. Method: immunoSEQ multiplex PCR; TCRdb's copy keeps in-frame clones and lacks some. The table lists about 120,000 clones, roughly 90% of them singletons. Sample: peripheral blood, taken on day 0 of AZD1222 vaccination. These receptors were obtained from an adult in good health.

The gene calls are TRBV19 and TRBJ1-2; D gene uncertain. CDR1 and CDR2 (germline): LNHDA, SQIVND (reference sequence). The CDR3 covers 12 residues. The V end lost 5 bases, the J end lost 6 bases, and 10 bases lay between the germline ends. CDR3 nucleotide sequence: TGTGCCAGTAGTCCCGGGGAGAATGGCTACACCTTC. Translation: CASSPGENGYTF.

V gene TRBV5-4 combines with J gene TRBJ2-2; D gene ambiguous. There are 13 residues in the CDR3. Germline CDR1 and CDR2: SGHNT and YYREEE (reference sequence). V lost 7 bases, J lost 4 bases, and 11 bases lay in between. CDR3 residues: CASRGRSTGELFF. CDR3 DNA: TGTGCCAGCCGCGGCAGGAGCACCGGGGAGCTGTTTTTT.

This clone occurred a few times. The genes are TRBV25-1 and TRBJ1-6; possible D gene TRBD1, 6 bases. The CDR3 extends over 16 amino acids. The germline V and J ends were trimmed by 6 bases and 7 bases, with 19 bases remaining between them. The germline gives CDR1 MGHDK, CDR2 SYGVNS. The CDR3 bases are TGTGCCAGCAGAGAGGACAGCGCTGGTAGAAATTCACCCCTCCACTTT. This sequence encodes CASREDSAGRNSPLHF.

The CDR3 coding sequence is TGTGCCAGCAGCTTAGTGGCAGATACGCAGTATTTT. It is translated as CASSLVADTQYF. The chain joins TRBV7-9 to TRBJ2-3, with D unresolved. V was pared by 1 base and J by 4 bases, with 3 bases between. There are 12 residues in the CDR3. CDR1 is SEHNR, CDR2 FQNEAQ, per germline (reference sequence).

The chain employs TRBV6-5 and TRBJ2-1, with D tentatively TRBD1 (5 bases). CDR1 is MNHEY, CDR2 SVGAGI, per germline. With 10 bases removed from V and 0 bases from J, the gap between germline ends came to 10 bases. CDR3 length equals 13 residues. The CDR3 sequence is CATRDSSYNEQFF. DNA for the CDR3: TGTGCCACCAGGGATAGCTCCTACAATGAGCAGTTCTTC.

This rearrangement joins TRBV15 to TRBJ1-4; the D gene is possibly TRBD1 (6 bases). This CDR3 is 15 amino acids long. CDR1 is LNHNV and CDR2 is YYDKDF in the germline V gene (reference sequence). With 0 bases removed from V and 8 bases from J, the gap between germline ends came to 13 bases. CDR3 bases: TGTGCCACCAGCAGAGATCAGGGGCGAGGGGAAAAACTGTTTTTT. This sequence encodes CATSRDQGRGEKLFF. Full variable domain (outside the CDR3, taken from reference TRBV15 and TRBJ1-4): DAMVIQNPRYQVTQFGKPVTLSCSQTLNHNVMYWYQQKSSQAPKLLFHYYDKDFNNEADTPDNFQSRRPNTSFCFLDIRSPGLGDTAMYLCATSRDQGRGEKLFFGSGTQLSVL.

The chain has TRBV5-4 and TRBJ1-2; the D gene is possibly TRBD1 (5 bases). CDR1 is SGHNT and CDR2 is YYREEE in the germline V gene (reference sequence). Trimming cost V 1 base and J 4 bases, with 17 bases left between them. This CDR3 spans 16 amino acids. The chain's CDR3 is CASSLIGRGVGYGYTF. CDR3 coding DNA: TGTGCCAGCAGCTTGATTGGTCGGGGCGTGGGCTATGGCTACACCTTC.

The chain joins TRBV5-4 to TRBJ2-2; TRBD1 or TRBD2 may be the D gene (6 bases each). Trimming stripped 0 bases from V and 7 bases from J, with 13 bases between. The CDR3 runs to 15 residues. The germline V gene encodes CDR1 SGHNT and CDR2 YYREEE (reference sequence). CDR3 loop: CASSLEPGEVGELFF. For the CDR3, the DNA is TGTGCCAGCAGCTTGGAACCAGGGGAGGTCGGGGAGCTGTTTTTT.

The rearrangement joins TRBV2 to TRBJ1-4, with D unresolved. CDR3 length equals 13 residues. The V end was cut by 3 bases, the J end by 10 bases, with 12 bases between. Germline V gene data show CDR1 as SNHLY and CDR2 as FYNNEI. CDR3 in amino acids: CASSEDLGLKLFF. CDR3 bases: TGTGCCAGCAGTGAGGACCTGGGCTTAAAACTGTTTTTT.

This sequence joins TRBV5-1 and TRBJ2-5, with D perhaps given as TRBD1 or TRBD2 (5 bases each). CDR1 SGHRS and CDR2 YFSETQ come from the germline V gene. The ends were cut back, 0 bases at V and 1 base at J, with 7 bases in the middle. This CDR3 region has 14 residues. The CDR3 region is CASSLGGTQETQYF. The CDR3 coding sequence is TGCGCCAGCAGCTTGGGGGGGACCCAAGAGACCCAGTACTTC.

The V and J genes are TRBV3-1 (or the pseudogene TRBV3-2) and TRBJ1-6; no clear D gene. This CDR3 is built from 12 residues. The germline CDR1 and CDR2 sequences are LGHDT and YNNKEL (reference sequence). V dropped 6 bases and J dropped 9 bases, with 9 bases sitting between them. The CDR3 loop is CASSETRSPLHF. The CDR3 DNA reads TGTGCCAGCAGTGAAACCCGTTCACCCCTCCACTTT.

The genes are TRBV2 and TRBJ2-7, with D maybe TRBD1 (5 bases). V lost 6 bases and J lost 4, with 7 bases in between. Germline V gives CDR1 SNHLY, CDR2 FYNNEI. This CDR3 region has 11 residues. The DNA of the CDR3 is TGTGCCAGCAGGGGGCAGTACGAGCAGTACTTC. It codes for CASRGQYEQYF.

The table lists this clone with a few counts. The V call is TRBV14, the J call TRBJ2-7; TRBD1 is a possible D gene (5 bases). The ends were cut back, 4 bases at V and 3 bases at J, with 22 bases in the middle. Germline V gene data show CDR1 as SGHDN and CDR2 as FVKESK. This CDR3 comprises 17 residues. CDR3 sequence (DNA): TGTGCCAGCAGCCGGACATCAGACAGAAGAAGTGACTACGAGCAGTACTTC. Translated, it gives CASSRTSDRRSDYEQYF.

In regard to this clone: This sample includes further DNA sequences coding for the same CDR3. The genes are TRBV5-1 and TRBJ1-2, with 9 bases that match TRBD1. CDR3 size: 14 residues. Looked up from germline, CDR1 is SGHRS and CDR2 is YFSETQ. The V and J ends lost 4 bases and 3 bases, in that order; junction bases with no gene match: 4. Here the CDR3 DNA reads TGCGCCAGCAGCCCGGGACAGGGAGACTATGGCTACACCTTC. Its protein product is CASSPGQGDYGYTF. The entire variable domain, with the rest obtained from reference TRBV5-1 and TRBJ1-2, is as follows: KAGVTQTPRYLIKTRGQQVTLSCSPISGHRSVSWYQQTPGQGLQFLFEYFSETQRNKGNFPGRFSGRQFSNSRSEMNVSTLELGDSALYLCASSPGQGDYGYTFGSGTRLTVV.

This clone showed up just once. The chain joins TRBV5-4 to TRBJ2-7; possible D gene TRBD2, 5 bases. In germline, CDR1 is SGHNT, CDR2 YYREEE (reference sequence). Trimming left V 1 base short and J 5 bases short, with 10 bases between. The length of the CDR3 is 13 residues. CDR3 loop: CASSLYLGDEQYF. CDR3 DNA sequence: TGTGCCAGCAGCTTGTATCTGGGAGACGAGCAGTACTTC.

V and J are TRBV27 and TRBJ2-7; TRBD2 matches at 11 bases. The V gene end was trimmed by 6 bases and the J gene end by 2 bases; junction bases not matched to a gene: 6. CDR1 and CDR2 from the germline V gene are MNHEY and SMNVEV (reference sequence). This CDR3 has 15 amino acids. CDR3 bases: TGTGCCAGCAGCCATACTAGCGGGGGCCCCTACGAGCAGTACTTC. Residues: CASSHTSGGPYEQYF.

The chain has TRBV4-1 and TRBJ2-1; 11 bases are a match to TRBD2. CDR1 and CDR2 (germline): MGHRA, YSYEKL. This CDR3 spans 17 amino acids. With V trimmed by 1 base and J by 6 bases, 8 bases remained unmatched. The CDR3 reads CASSQGIAGGHPNEQFF. CDR3 sequence (DNA): TGCGCCAGCAGCCAAGGGATAGCGGGGGGGCATCCCAATGAGCAGTTCTTC.

The gene calls are TRBV3-1 (or the pseudogene TRBV3-2) and TRBJ1-6; D is possibly TRBD1 (5 bases). Trimming shortened V by 1 base and J by 12 bases, and 13 bases separated the two germline ends. The CDR3 loop spans 14 amino acids. The germline CDR1 and CDR2 sequences are LGHDT and YNNKEL (reference sequence). The CDR3 nucleotides read TGTGCCAGCAGCCAAGTAAGTTCAGGGCAACCCCTCCACTTT. Its translation is CASSQVSSGQPLHF.

This chain links TRBV10-3 with TRBJ1-1; 7 bases align to TRBD1. J lost 6 bases, V lost 4 bases, and 11 bases had no gene match. In germline, CDR1 is ENHRY, CDR2 SYGVKD. There are 15 residues in the CDR3. The CDR3 spells CAISGGDRAISEAFF. The DNA for the CDR3 is TGTGCCATCAGTGGTGGCGACAGGGCCATCTCTGAAGCTTTCTTT.

V gene TRBV7-3 combines with J gene TRBJ2-1; 8 nucleotides match TRBD1. V dropped 0 bases and J dropped 4; count of bases not matched to a gene: 8. The CDR3 contains 17 residues. Germline V gene data show CDR1 as SGHTA and CDR2 as FQGTGA. The CDR3 sequence: CASSLTPTGTGYNEQFF. The CDR3 coding sequence is TGTGCCAGCAGCTTAACGCCCACCGGGACAGGTTACAATGAGCAGTTCTTC.

In DNA, the CDR3 is TGTGCCATCGGCCCAGGGGGCGGGACCGAGCAGTACTTC. It encodes CAIGPGGGTEQYF. The V and J genes are TRBV10-3 and TRBJ2-7; 8 bases map to TRBD1. Trimming took 8 bases from V and 6 from J; bases not matched to a gene: 9. The CDR3 is 13 residues long. CDR1 and CDR2 (germline): ENHRY, SYGVKD.

This clone turned up a few times. The chain joins TRBV18 to TRBJ1-2, with 10 bases identical to TRBD1. This CDR3 is built from 18 residues. The junction had 12 bases not matched to a gene; V was cut back by 3 bases and J by 2 bases. CDR1 and CDR2 from the germline V gene are KGHSH and LQKENI. The CDR3 protein is CASSPRSTGGQGNYGYTF. CDR3 DNA: TGTGCCAGCTCACCCCGGTCGACAGGGGGCCAAGGGAACTATGGCTACACCTTC. Complete variable domain (other parts from reference TRBV18 and TRBJ1-2): NAGVMQNPRHLVRRRGQEARLRCSPMKGHSHVYWYRQLPEEGLKFMVYLQKENIIDESGMPKERFSAEFPKEGPSILRIQQVVRGDSAAYFCASSPRSTGGQGNYGYTFGSGTRLTVV.

V is TRBV27 and J is TRBJ1-2, with 8 bases identical to TRBD1. The ends lost 5 bases at V and 4 bases at J; junction bases unmatched: 6. CDR3 size: 14 residues. CDR1 is MNHEY, CDR2 SMNVEV, per germline (reference sequence). CDR3 sequence (DNA): TGTGCCAGCAGTCCCCAGGGGGCGGCCTATGGCTACACCTTC. Protein sequence: CASSPQGAAYGYTF.

The rearrangement joins TRBV7-3 to TRBJ1-2; weak D call: TRBD1 (6 bases). The CDR3 sequence is 13 residues long. V lost 3 bases and J lost 4, with 9 bases in between. Germline CDR1 and CDR2: SGHTA and FQGTGA. The CDR3 sequence is CASSFGGGYGYTF. CDR3 coding DNA: TGTGCCAGCAGCTTCGGAGGGGGCTATGGCTACACCTTC.

This clone was recorded only once. The V gene is TRBV18, the J gene TRBJ2-5, with D possibly being TRBD1 (6 bases). The germline CDR1 and CDR2 sequences are KGHSH and LQKENI. This CDR3 contains 15 residues. V dropped 7 bases and J dropped 5 bases, with 20 bases sitting between them. In nucleotides, the CDR3 is TGTGCCAGCTTACTACTCAGGGGAGCGGAGGAGACCCAGTACTTC. Protein: CASLLLRGAEETQYF.

This clone was seen only once. The J gene is TRBJ2-3, the V gene TRBV6-1, with 7 bases identical to TRBD1. Looked up from germline, CDR1 is MNHNS and CDR2 is SASEGT. This CDR3 contains 15 residues. Losses at the gene ends were 2 bases for V and 2 bases for J; bases not matched to a gene: 4. The CDR3 DNA reads as TGTGCCAGCAGTGAACCGGGACAGATCACAGATACGCAGTATTTT. This gives the protein CASSEPGQITDTQYF.

The chain couples TRBV9 to TRBJ2-3, with TRBD2 matching over 8 bases. Germline CDR1 reads SGDLS; CDR2 reads YYNGEE. Trimming at V came to 0 bases and at J to 4 bases, leaving 7 bases not matched to a gene. CDR3 length: 16 amino acids. CDR3 sequence: CASSVASNGGADTQYF. CDR3 bases: TGTGCCAGCAGCGTAGCATCTAACGGGGGGGCAGATACGCAGTATTTT.

This sequence joins TRBV4-1 and TRBJ1-2; a possible D gene is TRBD1 (5 bases). Germline V gene sequence: CDR1 MGHRA, CDR2 YSYEKL. V was pared by 3 bases and J by 7 bases, with 12 bases between. The CDR3 length is 13 residues. The CDR3 DNA follows: TGCGCCAGCAGCCAGGACGCAGGGTTTGGCTACACCTTC. Its protein is CASSQDAGFGYTF.

The V call is TRBV5-4, the J call TRBJ1-2; 7 bases are shared with TRBD1. V gave up 4 bases and J gave up 0 bases; unmatched junction bases: 15. CDR1 SGHNT and CDR2 YYREEE come from the germline V gene (reference sequence). The CDR3 runs to 18 residues. The CDR3 sequence is CASSPREQGTAANYGYTF. Written as DNA, the CDR3 is TGTGCCAGCAGCCCCCGAGAACAGGGGACAGCTGCTAACTATGGCTACACCTTC.

This chain uses TRBV3-1 (or the pseudogene TRBV3-2) with TRBJ1-2; no clear D. Trimming removed 4 bases at V and 7 bases at J, with 25 bases between. The germline gives CDR1 LGHDT, CDR2 YNNKEL (reference sequence). The CDR3 loop spans 17 amino acids. The CDR3 DNA sequence: TGTGCCAGCAGCCCTAGCGCTAGAGGGAGTTATAGGAGTGGCTACACCTTC. Its protein is CASSPSARGSYRSGYTF.

The chain combines TRBV2 with TRBJ2-5, with 12 bases that match TRBD2. CDR1 and CDR2 (germline): SNHLY, FYNNEI. Trimming at V came to 5 bases and at J to 2 bases, leaving 9 bases not matched to a gene. This CDR3 has 17 residues. The CDR3 is CASSTRLAGVTQETQYF. Written as DNA, the CDR3 is TGTGCCAGCAGTACGAGACTAGCGGGGGTTACACAAGAGACCCAGTACTTC.